Listed here are 14 T cell receptor beta chains from one sample, sequenced in a study of blood T cell repertoires in COVID-19. Sequencing was performed with immunoSEQ multiplex PCR; in TCRdb, only in-frame clones are kept and a portion is missing. The sample includes about 140,000 clones, under 90% of them seen just once. Sequencing was performed on peripheral blood. These TCRs come from a human donor in a cohort sampled during active COVID-19.

This clone was seen a few times. This chain links TRBV2 with TRBJ1-4, with 7 bases matching TRBD1. J was trimmed by 7 bases and V by 4 bases; bases with no gene match: 3. CDR1 and CDR2 from the germline V gene are SNHLY and FYNNEI. This CDR3 contains 13 residues. The CDR3 sequence: CASSGQGSEKLFF. In nucleotides, the CDR3 is TGTGCCAGCAGTGGACAGGGAAGTGAAAAACTGTTTTTT.

Only one count was recorded for this clone. The gene calls are TRBV28 and TRBJ1-5, with TRBD1 matching over 9 bases. This CDR3 comprises 14 residues. V lost 6 bases and J lost 5; bases outside the gene matches: 5. Germline CDR1 MDHEN, CDR2 SYDVKM. CDR3 DNA: TGTGCCAGCAGGGACAGGGGAGATCATCAGCCCCAGCATTTT. Amino acids: CASRDRGDHQPQHF.

The J gene is TRBJ2-7, the V gene TRBV11-2, with 12 bases fitting TRBD2. CDR3 length equals 15 residues. V trimming: 3 bases; J trimming: 4 bases; junction bases outside the gene matches: 4. Germline V gene data show CDR1 as SGHAT and CDR2 as FQNNGV. The CDR3 reads CASSLWTSGMYEQYF. CDR3 sequence (DNA): TGTGCCAGCAGCTTGTGGACTAGCGGGATGTACGAGCAGTACTTC.

The rearrangement joins TRBV28 to TRBJ1-4; possibly TRBD1 for D (5 bases). This CDR3 is built from 13 residues. V was clipped by 6 bases and J by 10 bases, with 15 bases between them. The germline V gene encodes CDR1 MDHEN and CDR2 SYDVKM. CDR3 in DNA: TGTGCCAGCAGGCTCGGGGGGAGCGGAAAACTGTTTTTT. This translates into CASRLGGSGKLFF.

The chain employs TRBV28 and TRBJ2-7, with 9 nucleotides matching TRBD1. The germline gives CDR1 MDHEN, CDR2 SYDVKM. The J segment lost 5 bases and the V segment lost 6 bases, leaving 11 bases of the junction unmatched. There are 15 residues in the CDR3. The CDR3 coding sequence is TGTGCCAGCAGCCCTTACCGGGACAGGGCCCACGAGCAGTACTTC. It encodes CASSPYRDRAHEQYF.

The V gene is TRBV28, the J gene TRBJ2-7; D is possibly TRBD2 (5 bases). This CDR3 has 12 amino acids. Trimming shortened V by 6 bases and J by 1 base, and 7 bases separated the two germline ends. Germline values: CDR1 MDHEN, CDR2 SYDVKM. CDR3 protein: CASRRVSYEQYF. The CDR3 DNA follows: TGTGCCAGCAGGAGGGTTTCCTACGAGCAGTACTTC. The variable domain in full, completed from reference TRBV28 and TRBJ2-7, reads DVKVTQSSRYLVKRTGEKVFLECVQDMDHENMFWYRQDPGLGLRLIYFSYDVKMKEKGDIPEGYSVSREKKERFSLILESASTNQTSMYLCASRRVSYEQYFGPGTRLTVT.

The sample holds one count of this clone. The J gene is TRBJ1-3, the V gene TRBV6-6, with D tentatively TRBD1 (5 bases). Germline V CDR1 and CDR2: MNHNY, SVGAGI (reference sequence). The CDR3 is 14 amino acids. V dropped 6 bases and J dropped 0 bases, with 9 bases sitting between them. CDR3 coding DNA: TGTGCCAGCAGCGATCAGGGCTCTGGAAACACCATATATTTT. Translation gives CASSDQGSGNTIYF.

The genes are TRBV7-2 and TRBJ2-7, with D tentatively TRBD2 (6 bases). The CDR3 consists of 15 residues. Germline CDR1 and CDR2: SGHTA and FQGNSA. Trimming took 3 bases from V and 2 from J, leaving 14 bases between them. The CDR3 nucleotides read TGTGCCAGCAGCTTTATGCCGGGAGCCACCTACGAGCAGTACTTC. As protein: CASSFMPGATYEQYF.

There are a few counts of this clone. Other DNA sequences in this specimen translate into the identical CDR3. The J gene is TRBJ1-5, the V gene TRBV13, with 8 bases lining up with TRBD1. V lost 3 bases to trimming and J lost 5 bases; unmatched junction nucleotides: 0. CDR1 is PRHDT, CDR2 FYEKMQ, per germline (reference sequence). CDR3 size: 13 residues. CDR3 DNA sequence: TGTGCCAGCAGCTTGGACAGGGATCAGCCCCAGCATTTT. This codes for CASSLDRDQPQHF.

The J gene is TRBJ1-1, the V gene TRBV19, with D uncertain. The CDR3 length is 15 residues. Per the germline V gene, CDR1 is LNHDA and CDR2 is SQIVND (reference sequence). Trimming cost V 4 bases and J 2 bases, with 14 bases left between them. CDR3 in amino acids: CASSTLRRTNTEAFF. Here the CDR3 DNA reads TGTGCCAGTAGTACCCTCCGACGGACTAACACTGAAGCTTTCTTT.

The rearrangement joins TRBV5-6 to TRBJ1-5, with a possible D match to TRBD1 (6 bases). The V and J ends lost 4 bases and 2 bases respectively, with 16 bases between them. The CDR3 consists of 16 residues. Germline CDR1 is SGHDT and CDR2 is YYEEEE. The CDR3 nucleotides read TGTGCCAGCAGCCGGAGACAGGCTGCTGGCAATCAGCCCCAGCATTTT. It encodes CASSRRQAAGNQPQHF.

Note on this clone: This CDR3 is also generated by other DNA sequences in the sample. The rearrangement links TRBV6-5 to TRBJ1-1; D is unclear. Germline assignment: CDR1 MNHEY and CDR2 SVGAGI. This CDR3 comprises 13 residues. V was clipped by 2 bases and J by 1 base, with 5 bases between them. The CDR3 is CASSYAENTEAFF. The CDR3, as DNA: TGTGCCAGCAGTTACGCGGAGAACACTGAAGCTTTCTTT.

The chain recombines TRBV10-3 with TRBJ2-4, with 10 bases fitting TRBD1. V lost 2 bases, J lost 8 bases, and 18 bases stayed unmatched. CDR3 length: 19 residues. Germline-derived CDR1 and CDR2 are ENHRY and SYGVKD. The CDR3 protein is CAISEQPGQGGLARDIQYF. The CDR3 nucleotides read TGTGCCATCAGTGAGCAACCAGGACAGGGGGGGTTAGCAAGGGACATTCAGTACTTC.

The chain recombines TRBV28 with TRBJ2-5; possibly TRBD2 for D (7 bases). This CDR3 is 15 amino acids long. The germline CDR1 and CDR2 sequences are MDHEN and SYDVKM. Trimming removed 8 bases at V and 4 bases at J, with 20 bases between. CDR3 region: CASLGGAGLGETQYF. DNA for the CDR3: TGTGCCAGCCTAGGGGGGGCAGGGTTGGGAGAGACCCAGTACTTC.